The entry that follows covers one T cell receptor (beta chain) sequence. CDR3 length equals 17 residues. CDR1 and CDR2 (germline): SGHRS, YFSETQ. Losses at the gene ends were 5 bases for V and 4 bases for J; bases not matched to a gene: 12. These data come from a study of early T cells in non-severe SARS-CoV-2 infection. Study at large: Bulk RNA from unsorted whole blood was sequenced; chains were unpaired.

Individual cDNA molecules were tagged with unique molecular identifiers. MiXCR, run by TCRdb on the 5' RACE reads, gives a single entry per CDR3 protein. This sample carries tens of thousands of distinct CDR3 sequences, around 5.2% of them seen once, and the ten largest clones take 3.5% to 4%. The source of this sequence is an adult who was a healthcare worker with PCR-confirmed SARS-CoV-2 infection or an uninfected control (not recorded which). The sequenced sample was whole blood. The J gene is TRBJ2-1, the V gene TRBV5-1; 10 bases are a match to TRBD2. The CDR3 here is CASRDRGIAGGYNEQFF. DNA for the CDR3: TGCGCCAGCAGAGACAGGGGAATAGCGGGAGGATACAATGAGCAGTTCTTC. The whole variable domain, filled in from reference TRBV5-1 and TRBJ2-1, reads KAGVTQTPRYLIKTRGQQVTLSCSPISGHRSVSWYQQTPGQGLQFLFEYFSETQRNKGNFPGRFSGRQFSNSRSEMNVSTLELGDSALYLCASRDRGIAGGYNEQFFGPGTRLTVL.